This T cell receptor beta chain came from a study of long-term antiretroviral therapy in people with HIV. V gave up 0 bases and J gave up 5 bases, with 5 bases separating them. Looked up from germline, CDR1 is SGHRS and CDR2 is YFSETQ. CDR3 length: 13 amino acids. It was version v3.0 of the immunoSEQ assay that was run at survey level. TCRdb keeps only in-frame clones here, not all; method: immunoSEQ multiplex PCR. The table has roughly 40,000 clones, less than 90% seen once. The receptor's source is a woman younger than 30 with HIV. The rearrangement uses TRBV5-1 and TRBJ1-4, with D uncertain. The input for sequencing was unsorted PBMCs, taken just before starting antiretroviral therapy. The CDR3 DNA reads as TGCGCCAGCAGCTTGGCGGGGAATGAAAAACTGTTTTTT. This translates into CASSLAGNEKLFF.